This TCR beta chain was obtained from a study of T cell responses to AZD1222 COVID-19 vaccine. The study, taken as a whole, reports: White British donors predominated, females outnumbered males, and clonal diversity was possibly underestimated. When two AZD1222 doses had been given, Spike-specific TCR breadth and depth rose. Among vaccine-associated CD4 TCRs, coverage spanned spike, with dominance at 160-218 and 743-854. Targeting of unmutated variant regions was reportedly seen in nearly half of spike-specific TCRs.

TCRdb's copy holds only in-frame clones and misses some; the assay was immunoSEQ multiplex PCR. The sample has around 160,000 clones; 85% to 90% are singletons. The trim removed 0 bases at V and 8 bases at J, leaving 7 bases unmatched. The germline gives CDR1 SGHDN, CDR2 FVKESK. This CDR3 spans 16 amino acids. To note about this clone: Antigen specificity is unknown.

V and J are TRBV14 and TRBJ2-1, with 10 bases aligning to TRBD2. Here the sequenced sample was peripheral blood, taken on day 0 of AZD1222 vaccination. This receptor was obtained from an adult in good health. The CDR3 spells CASSQEGLAGADEQFF. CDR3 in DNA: TGTGCCAGCAGCCAAGAGGGCCTAGCGGGAGCCGATGAGCAGTTCTTC.